The rows below give T cell receptor beta chains drawn from one sample of a study of sequential checkpoint blockade in melanoma. Sequencing used immunoSEQ multiplex PCR; TCRdb keeps in-frame clones, though not all of them. The sample yields 15,000 to 20,000 clones, 80% seen once. The sample was CD8+ T cells sorted from blood (inferred from file names), taken from a patient given nivolumab and ipilimumab in sequence. These receptor sequences come from a human donor with melanoma. CDR3s leave out the opening cysteine and the closing phenylalanine or tryptophan. The order of the fields is J gene, CDR3 length, V gene, CDR3 protein.

TRBJ2-7 13 TRBV4-3 ASSQDRQGAYEQY
TRBJ2-7 12 TRBV30 AWTLAGEGYEQY
TRBJ2-7 12 TRBV19 ASSIGTGGYEQY
TRBJ1-2 11 TRBV6-5 ASSSPQGQGYT
TRBJ1-5 14 TRBV30 AWSSQGVRSNQPQH
TRBJ1-1 12 TRBV19 ASSILRQNTEAF
TRBJ2-7 16 TRBV4-3 ASSQDPPGLAGDHEQY
TRBJ1-4 11 TRBV30 AWSAKENEKLF
TRBJ1-1 13 TRBV7-9 ASSLTRQGLPEAF
TRBJ1-1 14 TRBV10-3 AISEGIGSGRPEAF
TRBJ2-7 13 TRBV7-2 ASSLVGQGFYEQY
TRBJ1-2 13 TRBV5-4 ASSYQTGGDYGYT
TRBJ2-7 12 TRBV28 ASSLNTGAYEQY
TRBJ1-1 12 TRBV5-1 ASSLGGQNTEAF
TRBJ2-7 11 TRBV28 ASTRADSYEQY
TRBJ1-2 15 TRBV9 ASSAGADDRAKFGYT
TRBJ2-6 15 TRBV7-3 ASREGQDFSGANVLT
TRBJ2-7 11 TRBV15 ATSTTGGLEQY
TRBJ1-2 11 TRBV6-5 ASSYGAGGGYT
TRBJ1-5 12 TRBV6-1 ASSSKTGLSAQH
TRBJ1-5 12 TRBV10-3 AISSTGGNQPQH
TRBJ2-7 11 TRBV4-3 ASSQDSGYEQY
TRBJ1-1 11 TRBV10-3 AISDSTNTEAF
TRBJ1-5 13 TRBV4-2 ASSQGGSSYQPQH
TRBJ2-7 11 TRBV9 ASSLSGGGEQY
TRBJ2-7 13 TRBV9 ASSVGASQGYEQY
TRBJ1-2 13 TRBV11-2 ASSSSRDRGYGYT
TRBJ2-7 14 TRBV11-1 ASSTRRASLFTEQY
TRBJ2-5 15 TRBV18 ASSPVRLAGGRETQY
TRBJ1-6 14 TRBV9 ASSVGGQGENSPLH
TRBJ2-7 14 TRBV19 ASSTWTSGSSYEQY
TRBJ2-7 8 TRBV6-1 ASSEALRV
TRBJ1-2 12 TRBV10-3 AISESDKNYGYT
TRBJ2-7 13 TRBV7-6 ASSPTGTGLYEQY
TRBJ2-7 17 TRBV29-1 SVLGVGEGQGTYSYEQY
TRBJ1-4 13 TRBV5-1 ASSLEGATNEKLF
TRBJ2-1 13 TRBV28 ASSSSGSSYNEQF
TRBJ1-3 11 TRBV7-8 ASSLGAPNTIY
TRBJ1-5 12 TRBV4-1 ASSQGGGWEPQH
TRBJ1-2 13 TRBV5-1 ASSLALGGVTGYT
TRBJ2-2 15 TRBV4-3 ASSQDSGTGRVGELF
TRBJ2-7 13 TRBV10-3 AISDEGASTYEQY
TRBJ1-1 13 TRBV19 ASSIRRGPNTEAF
- 11 TRBV7-9 ASSFDSAYEQY
TRBJ2-7 15 TRBV4-3 ASSQVHSGDYFYEQY